A single T cell receptor (beta chain) is shown here with its context. The data were produced by immunoSEQ multiplex PCR, yet TCRdb's version contains in-frame clones alone and is incomplete. Here the sample spans fewer than 250,000 clones, around 85% being singletons. CDR1 and CDR2 (germline): MNHEY, SVGAGI. Trimming left V 1 base short and J 4 bases short, with 10 bases between. The CDR3 is 14 residues long. The data were taken from a study of blood T cell repertoires in COVID-19. The chain couples TRBV6-5 to TRBJ1-2; D may be TRBD1 (5 bases). Sequencing used PBMCs or T cells enriched from blood (not recorded which). This sequence originates from a woman aged 25 to 39 who had recovered from COVID-19. The CDR3 reads CASSYFQGGYGYTF. Written as DNA, the CDR3 is TGTGCCAGCAGTTACTTCCAGGGCGGCTATGGCTACACCTTC.